This T cell receptor beta chain emerged from a study of T cells in tuberculosis. Stated time point: new active TB diagnosis, blood taken before or within 7 days of starting treatment. Sequencing used immunoSEQ multiplex PCR; TCRdb keeps in-frame clones, though not all of them. The sample contains tens of thousands of clones, about 95% of which appear only once. Trimming stripped 6 bases from V and 2 bases from J, with 10 bases between. Germline V gives CDR1 SEHNR, CDR2 FQNEAQ (reference sequence). The CDR3 runs 14 residues. J is TRBJ1-4 and V is TRBV7-9; D gene ambiguous. The receptor comes from an adult with tuberculosis. The sequenced sample was PBMCs, obtained at tuberculosis diagnosis. CDR3 loop: CASSRGSTNEKLFF. Here the CDR3 DNA reads TGTGCCAGCAGTCGAGGGTCTACTAATGAAAAACTGTTTTTT.